Shown below are 24 T cell receptor beta chains from a single sample sequenced in a study of blood T cell repertoires in COVID-19. Only in-frame clones appear in the TCRdb table, and some are missing; sequencing was by immunoSEQ multiplex PCR. The profile shows fewer than 250,000 clones, around 84% of them singletons. Source material: peripheral blood. These receptors were collected from a woman older than 75 with COVID-19, enrolled during active disease.

This sequence joins TRBV5-8 and TRBJ1-5; tentative D call: TRBD1 (5 bases). The CDR3 totals 16 residues. Trimming stripped 1 base from V and 0 bases from J, with 11 bases between. Looked up from germline, CDR1 is SGHTS and CDR2 is YDEGEE. In nucleotides, the CDR3 is TGTGCCAGCAGCTTGTGGGGCAGGAGTAGCAATCAGCCCCAGCATTTT. Its protein is CASSLWGRSSNQPQHF.

The rearrangement uses TRBV7-9 and TRBJ1-1; D perhaps matches TRBD1 (6 bases). CDR1 and CDR2 from the germline V gene are SEHNR and FQNEAQ (reference sequence). With 5 bases removed from V and 4 bases from J, the gap between germline ends came to 14 bases. This CDR3 is built from 14 residues. DNA for the CDR3: TGTGCCAGCAGCCAACAGGGTGTTAGCACTGAAGCTTTCTTT. Translation gives CASSQQGVSTEAFF.

This sequence joins TRBV10-3 and TRBJ1-2, with D unresolved. Germline loops: CDR1 ENHRY, CDR2 SYGVKD. This CDR3 is 11 amino acids long. Trimming shortened V by 6 bases and J by 6 bases, and 8 bases separated the two germline ends. The CDR3 protein is CAISQINGYTF. In nucleotides, the CDR3 is TGTGCCATCAGCCAAATCAATGGCTACACCTTC.

The rearrangement joins TRBV2 to TRBJ1-2, with TRBD1 matching over 8 bases. Germline V gene sequence: CDR1 SNHLY, CDR2 FYNNEI. The junction had 8 bases not matched to a gene; V was cut back by 6 bases and J by 8 bases. The CDR3 totals 13 residues. The CDR3, as DNA: TGTGCCAGCAGCCTGGGACAGGTGGCGGGCTACACCTTC. It is translated as CASSLGQVAGYTF.

This chain connects TRBV5-4 to TRBJ1-1; D not resolved. The germline CDR1 and CDR2 sequences are SGHNT and YYREEE (reference sequence). The CDR3 totals 14 residues. V shed 1 base and J shed 1 base, with 8 bases lying between them. The CDR3 nucleotides are TGTGCCAGCAGCTTGATGAACGGGAACACTGAAGCTTTCTTT. Its protein is CASSLMNGNTEAFF.

This clone was picked up one time. The rearrangement links TRBV9 to TRBJ2-3; weak D call: TRBD1 (5 bases). The CDR3 is made up of 14 amino acids. Per germline, CDR1 SGDLS and CDR2 YYNGEE. Trimming cost V 4 bases and J 6 bases, with 15 bases left between them. This CDR3 is CASSSWGSGDTQYF. As DNA, the CDR3 is TGTGCCAGCAGCTCTTGGGGCTCCGGGGATACGCAGTATTTT.

CDR3 nucleotide sequence: TGTGCCAGCAGCATAAACCCGGGGAGCCGGGATACGCAGTATTTT. The encoded protein is CASSINPGSRDTQYF. V and J are TRBV7-2 and TRBJ2-3; possibly TRBD2 for D (5 bases). The germline V and J ends were trimmed by 5 bases and 6 bases, with 18 bases remaining between them. From germline, CDR1 is SGHTA and CDR2 FQGNSA. The CDR3 is 15 residues long.

The chain uses TRBV12-3 or TRBV12-4 and TRBJ2-1, with TRBD2 identical over 8 bases. After removal of 7 bases from V and 9 bases from J, the junction contained 2 bases not matched to a gene. The CDR3 sequence is 11 residues long. As DNA, the CDR3 is TGTGCCAGCACCCGGGGGGGTGAGCAGTTCTTC. Translated, it gives CASTRGGEQFF.

This clone was observed a handful of times. In the same sample, other DNA sequences code for this CDR3. This CDR3 reads CASSLEGVVGYGYTF. The CDR3 region has the DNA TGCGCCAGCAGCTTGGAGGGGGTCGTAGGCTATGGCTACACCTTC. The chain couples TRBV5-1 to TRBJ1-2; possibly TRBD1 for D (6 bases). CDR1 and CDR2 from the germline V gene are SGHRS and YFSETQ. The CDR3 totals 15 residues. V lost 0 bases and J 4 bases, leaving 13 bases between the germline ends.

A few counts support this clone. This chain uses TRBV6-4 with TRBJ1-1; no clear D gene. Germline lookup yields CDR1 MRHNA and CDR2 SNTAGT. The CDR3 runs 13 residues. Trimming left V 4 bases short and J 5 bases short, with 11 bases between. CDR3 in amino acids: CASSVSVRTEAFF. The CDR3 DNA follows: TGTGCCAGCAGTGTCAGCGTACGTACTGAAGCTTTCTTT.

The rearrangement joins TRBV7-2 to TRBJ2-3, with TRBD2 matching 10 bases. Trimming at V came to 5 bases and at J to 0 bases, leaving 5 bases not matched to a gene. The CDR3 has 16 residues. Germline V gene sequence: CDR1 SGHTA, CDR2 FQGNSA. CDR3 in DNA: TGTGCCAGCAGCCGGACTAGCGGTTTTAGCACAGATACGCAGTATTTT. As protein: CASSRTSGFSTDTQYF.

This chain connects TRBV12-5 to TRBJ2-5; 14 nucleotides agree with TRBD2. Trimming cost V 1 base and J 5 bases; bases outside gene matches: 3. This CDR3 is built from 16 residues. Per the germline V gene, CDR1 is LGHNT and CDR2 is FRNRAP. CDR3 sequence: CASGLGLAGGRETQYF. CDR3 DNA: TGTGCTAGTGGTTTGGGACTAGCGGGGGGGCGGGAGACCCAGTACTTC.

This chain joins TRBV5-1 and TRBJ1-4; possibly TRBD1 for D (6 bases). V shed 8 bases and J shed 0 bases, with 17 bases lying between them. CDR1 and CDR2 (germline): SGHRS, YFSETQ. This CDR3 spans 16 amino acids. The chain's CDR3 is CASQQGSSTTNEKLFF. The CDR3 bases are TGCGCCAGTCAACAGGGTTCCTCTACAACTAATGAAAAACTGTTTTTT. The entire variable domain, with the rest obtained from reference TRBV5-1 and TRBJ1-4, is as follows: KAGVTQTPRYLIKTRGQQVTLSCSPISGHRSVSWYQQTPGQGLQFLFEYFSETQRNKGNFPGRFSGRQFSNSRSEMNVSTLELGDSALYLCASQQGSSTTNEKLFFGSGTQLSVL.

The gene calls are TRBV6-6 and TRBJ1-1; tentative D call: TRBD1 (6 bases). CDR1 and CDR2 (germline): MNHNY, SVGAGI (reference sequence). Between the trimmed V and J ends, which lost 2 bases and 3 bases, there was a span of 13 bases. This CDR3 spans 15 amino acids. CDR3 residues: CASSYAGGSDTEAFF. CDR3 sequence (DNA): TGTGCCAGCAGTTACGCTGGGGGCTCGGACACTGAAGCTTTCTTT.

The J gene is TRBJ1-5, the V gene TRBV18; TRBD1 is a possible D gene (5 bases). This CDR3 comprises 13 residues. In germline, CDR1 is KGHSH, CDR2 LQKENI. Trimming removed 7 bases from V and 5 bases from J, with 12 bases in between. For the CDR3, the DNA is TGTGCCAGCTGCAGGGATATTGATCAGCCCCAGCATTTT. Amino acid sequence: CASCRDIDQPQHF.

The chain combines TRBV11-3 with TRBJ2-3; D may be TRBD1 (6 bases). CDR1 is SGHNT, CDR2 YENEEA, per germline. The V end lost 5 bases, the J end lost 0 bases, and 12 bases lay between the germline ends. This CDR3 is 15 amino acids long. CDR3 bases: TGTGCCAGCAGCCCAGGGGTGACTAGCACAGATACGCAGTATTTT. It codes for CASSPGVTSTDTQYF.

The rearrangement links TRBV20-1 to TRBJ1-5, with 7 positions matching TRBD1. CDR3 size: 15 residues. Germline lookup yields CDR1 DFQATT and CDR2 SNEGSKA (reference sequence). J gave up 3 bases and V 3 bases, and 8 bases lay outside the gene matches. CDR3 loop: CSASPGTVVNQPQHF. CDR3 coding DNA: TGCAGTGCTAGTCCCGGGACAGTCGTCAATCAGCCCCAGCATTTT.

The genes are TRBV6-5 and TRBJ2-1; possible D gene TRBD2, 5 bases. Trimming cost V 6 bases and J 0 bases, with 12 bases left between them. CDR3 size: 15 residues. In germline, CDR1 is MNHEY, CDR2 SVGAGI. The CDR3 protein is CASSLTGSSYNEQFF. Here the CDR3 DNA reads TGTGCCAGCAGCTTAACGGGGAGCTCCTACAATGAGCAGTTCTTC.

The rearrangement joins TRBV18 to TRBJ1-6; unclear D gene. Germline V gene sequence: CDR1 KGHSH, CDR2 LQKENI. The CDR3 consists of 13 residues. Trimming removed 5 bases at V and 5 bases at J, with 7 bases between. CDR3 nucleotide sequence: TGTGCCAGCTCAGCTCAGGATAATTCACCCCTCCACTTT. Protein: CASSAQDNSPLHF.

V and J are TRBV28 and TRBJ2-4, with a possible D match to TRBD1 (6 bases). Germline lookup yields CDR1 MDHEN and CDR2 SYDVKM. The CDR3 totals 15 residues. V lost 5 bases and J lost 1, with 12 bases in between. The CDR3 sequence: CASSPTGTAKNIQYF. CDR3 nucleotide sequence: TGTGCCAGCAGTCCAACAGGGACGGCCAAAAACATTCAGTACTTC.

The J gene is TRBJ1-4, the V gene TRBV6-6; possibly TRBD1 for D (5 bases). The germline V gene encodes CDR1 MNHNY and CDR2 SVGAGI (reference sequence). The V end lost 6 bases, the J end lost 3 bases, and 14 bases lay between the germline ends. The CDR3 covers 15 residues. The CDR3 sequence: CASRPAEGANEKLFF. In nucleotides, the CDR3 is TGTGCCAGCAGACCGGCCGAAGGGGCTAATGAAAAACTGTTTTTT.

The chain recombines TRBV11-2 with TRBJ1-5, with D perhaps matching TRBD1 (5 bases). Germline CDR1 SGHAT, CDR2 FQNNGV. The CDR3 loop spans 15 amino acids. V was clipped by 5 bases and J by 7 bases, with 18 bases between them. The CDR3 is CASSPSGPRGQPQHF. CDR3 nucleotide sequence: TGTGCCAGCAGCCCGAGCGGCCCTCGGGGGCAGCCCCAGCATTTT.

This clone has a handful of counts. Additional DNA sequences in this sample encode the identical CDR3. The V and J genes are TRBV11-2 and TRBJ1-1, with D unclear. The CDR3 sequence is 14 residues long. The V gene lost 2 bases and the J gene lost 1 base, with 8 bases spanning the gap. Germline-derived CDR1 and CDR2 are SGHAT and FQNNGV. DNA of the CDR3: TGTGCCAGCAGCTTAATAGAGGGGAACACTGAAGCTTTCTTT. It codes for CASSLIEGNTEAFF.

The chain combines TRBV5-1 with TRBJ2-1; TRBD1 aligns across 9 bases. CDR3 length equals 15 residues. Germline loops: CDR1 SGHRS, CDR2 YFSETQ. Unmatched junction bases numbered 6, after V lost 3 bases and J lost 5 bases. The CDR3 loop is CASSSMTGGNNEQFF. The CDR3 nucleotides are TGCGCCAGCAGCTCGATGACAGGGGGAAACAATGAGCAGTTCTTC.